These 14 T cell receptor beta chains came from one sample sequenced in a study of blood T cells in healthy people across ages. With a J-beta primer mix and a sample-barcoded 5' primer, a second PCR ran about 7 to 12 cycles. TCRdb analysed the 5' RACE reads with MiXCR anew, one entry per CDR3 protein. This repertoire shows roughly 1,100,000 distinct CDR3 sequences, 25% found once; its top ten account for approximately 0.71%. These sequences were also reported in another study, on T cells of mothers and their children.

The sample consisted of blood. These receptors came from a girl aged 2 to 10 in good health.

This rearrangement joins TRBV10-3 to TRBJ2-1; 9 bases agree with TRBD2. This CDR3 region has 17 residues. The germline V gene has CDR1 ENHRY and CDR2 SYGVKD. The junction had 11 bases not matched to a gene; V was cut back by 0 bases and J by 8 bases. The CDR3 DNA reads TGTGCCATCAGTGAGTCGAATATTCTAGCGGGGCGGGATGAGCAGTTCTTC. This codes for CAISESNILAGRDEQFF.

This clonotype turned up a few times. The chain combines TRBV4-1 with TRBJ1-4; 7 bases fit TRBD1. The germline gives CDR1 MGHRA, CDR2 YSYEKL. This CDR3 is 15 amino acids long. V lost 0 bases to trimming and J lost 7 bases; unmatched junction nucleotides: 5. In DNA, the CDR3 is TGCGCCAGCAGCCAAGAACAGGGGCGAGGTGAAAAACTGTTTTTT. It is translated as CASSQEQGRGEKLFF.

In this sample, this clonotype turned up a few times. The chain's CDR3 is CASSSRSSGNTIYF. Here the CDR3 DNA reads TGTGCCAGCAGCTCCCGTTCCTCTGGAAACACCATATATTTT. The J gene is TRBJ1-3, the V gene TRBV9, with unresolved D. V gave up 4 bases and J gave up 0 bases, with 8 bases separating them. The germline gives CDR1 SGDLS, CDR2 YYNGEE. CDR3 length: 14 amino acids.

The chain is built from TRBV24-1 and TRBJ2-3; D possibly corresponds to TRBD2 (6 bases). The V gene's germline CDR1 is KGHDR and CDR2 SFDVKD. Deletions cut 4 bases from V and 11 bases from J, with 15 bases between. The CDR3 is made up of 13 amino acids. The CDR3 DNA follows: TGTGCCACCAGTGACCCGGGACTTAAAGAGCAGTATTTT. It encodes CATSDPGLKEQYF.

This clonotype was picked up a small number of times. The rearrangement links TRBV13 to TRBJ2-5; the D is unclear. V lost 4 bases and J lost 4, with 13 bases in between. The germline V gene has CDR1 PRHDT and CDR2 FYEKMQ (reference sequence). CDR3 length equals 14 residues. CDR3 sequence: CASSSTLGLETQYF. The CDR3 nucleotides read TGTGCCAGCAGCTCGACCTTAGGTTTAGAGACCCAGTACTTC.

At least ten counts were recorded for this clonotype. The DNA for the CDR3 is TGTGCCAGCAGCGAAATGGGGGCGCCTGGCTACACCTTC. Protein product: CASSEMGAPGYTF. The gene calls are TRBV28 and TRBJ1-2, with a weak D call TRBD1 (6 bases). The CDR3 runs to 13 residues. Germline V gene lookup returns CDR1 MDHEN and CDR2 SYDVKM. Trimming removed 6 bases at V and 7 bases at J, with 15 bases between.

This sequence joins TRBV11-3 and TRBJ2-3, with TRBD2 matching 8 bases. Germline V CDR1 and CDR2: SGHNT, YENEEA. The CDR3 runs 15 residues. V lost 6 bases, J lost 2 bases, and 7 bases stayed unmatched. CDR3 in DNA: TGTGCCAGCAGTTCACGGGGGGGTGACACAGATACGCAGTATTTT. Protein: CASSSRGGDTDTQYF.

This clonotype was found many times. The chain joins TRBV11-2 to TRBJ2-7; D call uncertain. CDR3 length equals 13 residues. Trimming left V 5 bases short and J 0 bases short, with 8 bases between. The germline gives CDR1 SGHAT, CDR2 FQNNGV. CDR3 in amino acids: CASSPQSSYEQYF. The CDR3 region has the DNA TGTGCCAGCAGCCCACAGAGCTCCTACGAGCAGTACTTC.

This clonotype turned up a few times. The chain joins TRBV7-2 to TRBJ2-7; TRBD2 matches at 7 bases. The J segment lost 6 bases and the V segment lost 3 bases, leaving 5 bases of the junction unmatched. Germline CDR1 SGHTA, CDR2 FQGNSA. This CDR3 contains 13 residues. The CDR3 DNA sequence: TGTGCCAGCAGCTTTCAAGCGGGGCCCGAGCAGTACTTC. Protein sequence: CASSFQAGPEQYF.

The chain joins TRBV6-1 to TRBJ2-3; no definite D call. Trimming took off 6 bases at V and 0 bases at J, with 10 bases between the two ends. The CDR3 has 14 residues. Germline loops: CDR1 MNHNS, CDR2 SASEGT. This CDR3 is CASRPRHSTDTQYF. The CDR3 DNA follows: TGTGCCAGCAGACCCAGACATAGCACAGATACGCAGTATTTT.

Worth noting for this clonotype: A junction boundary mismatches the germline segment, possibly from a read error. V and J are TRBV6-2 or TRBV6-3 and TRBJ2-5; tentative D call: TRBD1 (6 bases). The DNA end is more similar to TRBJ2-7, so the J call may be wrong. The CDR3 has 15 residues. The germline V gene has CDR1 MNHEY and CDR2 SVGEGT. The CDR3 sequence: CASSYLQGRNYEQYF. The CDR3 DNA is TGTGCCAGCAGCTACTTACAGGGCCGCAACTACGAGCAGTACTTC.

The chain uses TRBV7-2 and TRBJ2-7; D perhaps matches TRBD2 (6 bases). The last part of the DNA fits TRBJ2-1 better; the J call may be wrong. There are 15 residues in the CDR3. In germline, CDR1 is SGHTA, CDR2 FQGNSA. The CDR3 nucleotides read TGTGCCAGCAGCTTAGCCAGCGGACTATACAATGAGCAGTTCTTC. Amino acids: CASSLASGLYNEQFF.

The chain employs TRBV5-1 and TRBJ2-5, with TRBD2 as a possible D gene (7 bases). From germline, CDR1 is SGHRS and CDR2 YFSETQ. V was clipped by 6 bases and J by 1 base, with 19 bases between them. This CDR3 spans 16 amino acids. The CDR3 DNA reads TGCGCCAGCACCTTAGGGGGTAGCGGGCGCCAAGAGACCCAGTACTTC. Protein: CASTLGGSGRQETQYF.

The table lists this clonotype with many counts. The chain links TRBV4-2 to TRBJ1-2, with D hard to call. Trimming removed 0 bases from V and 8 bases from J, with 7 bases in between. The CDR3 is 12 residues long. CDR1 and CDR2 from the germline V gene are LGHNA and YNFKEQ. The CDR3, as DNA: TGTGCCAGCAGCCAAGATCCAGAGGGCTACACCTTC. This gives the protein CASSQDPEGYTF.